This T cell receptor beta chain was captured by sequencing in a study of shared T cell receptors in the human thymus (dated by TCRdb to the early 2020s). Concerning the study at large: The study examined how self-reactive, shared T-cell receptor alpha chains are generated in the human thymus.

As to this clone: This clone's antigen is unknown. Base qualities were left out, and no much larger clone turns up one base away.

Germline trimming amounts to 3 bases on V and 9 bases on J, with 6 as the count of junction bases outside the gene matches. From the cysteine up to the phenylalanine, the CDR3 has a length of 14 residues. CDR3 DNA only is kept here, 42 bases in frame from base 1. Receptor libraries were prepared by the immunoSEQ multiplex PCR assay. The source is immuneACCESS, and TCRdb retained only in-frame sequences with V and J called. Part of the clones is not carried over; for the studies checked, unresolved V genes explain less than half of this, and the remainder is unexplained. The sample includes just under 550,000 clones, with 70% to 80% observed a single time. The ten largest account for around 0.012% of the sample. The same specimen was also included in a second study, on human thymus T cells. As that second study puts it: Immunologically healthy infants undergoing open corrective cardiac surgery for congenital heart defects in Finland were used as donors. Thymus tissue was collected as surgical resects that were removed during corrective cardiac surgery. Usage of V and J gene segments appeared to be biased in both the thymic and the peripheral blood repertoires. Highly overlapping thymic TCR repertoires among unrelated individuals were reported in the related research. The study described the TCR alpha and beta repertoires in about 8 infant thymus samples and a handful of matching peripheral blood samples. Donor ages ranging from 7 to 244 days were recorded, and over 5 male and a couple of female infants were included in the cohort. Thymocytes were mechanically released from the tissue and were stored as pellets of roughly 9-30 million cells at -70 degrees C. A QIAsymphony instrument was used to extract genomic DNA from the frozen cell pellets. Using the immunoSEQ multiplex PCR assay, the TCRB and TCRAD loci were amplified from a standardized quantity of quality-controlled genomic DNA. The amplicons spanned the V(D)J region and were long enough to cover the CDR3 and allow V and J genes to be identified. The amplicons were sequenced on an Illumina platform via the commercial immunoSEQ service. Primer bias and sequencing errors were corrected using previously described methods, and TCRAD and TCRB definitions followed the IMGT database. Repertoires were analysed with immunoSEQ Analyzer 3.0 and VDJTools, covering basic statistics, V/J segment usage, diversity estimates, rarefaction and pairwise overlap. Diversity was estimated using the Chao1, ChaoE, Efron-Thisted, Shannon and inverse Simpson indices, and was also estimated on datasets down-sampled to the size of the smallest sample. Repertoire overlap was determined by strict matching of CDR3 nucleotide sequence, V gene and J gene, and Jaccard-based multidimensional scaling clustering was applied. On average, roughly 810,000 unique TCRB clonotypes were obtained from thymus samples, compared with 70,000 to 100,000 from blood samples.

The V and J segments used are TRBV5-3 and TRBJ2-1; 10 middle bases align to TRBD2. TRBV5-3 is recorded as an ORF, its role being uncertain. This sequence originates from a boy in the first two years of life with a congenital heart defect. Donor details come from another sample of the same person, matched by shared clones. Sequencing was done on a sample of thymocytes. CDR3 region: CARSSVWTSGEQFF. The DNA reads as follows: TGTGCCAGAAGCTCAGTTTGGACTAGCGGTGAGCAGTTCTTC.